Shown below are 23 T cell receptor beta chains from a single sample sequenced in a study of blood T cells in healthy people across ages. Primed by a sample-barcoded 5' primer and a J-beta primer mix, a second PCR proceeded for 7 to 11 cycles. Each CDR3 protein gets one entry after TCRdb re-called the 5' RACE reads with MiXCR. The sample has about 1.5 million distinct CDR3 sequences, 40% to 50% seen once. The sequencing sample was made of blood. These receptors were obtained from a woman younger than 35 in good health.

The CDR3 DNA is TGTGCCAGCAGAGCAGCAGAAGGAACTGAAGCTTTCTTT. This encodes CASRAAEGTEAFF. This chain connects TRBV3-1 to TRBJ1-1; no clear D gene. The CDR3 has 13 amino acids. CDR1 is LGHDT and CDR2 is YNNKEL in the germline V gene (reference sequence). V was clipped by 6 bases and J by 5 bases, with 13 bases between them.

The chain carries TRBV24-1 and TRBJ2-7, with 8 positions matching TRBD2. The CDR3 has 17 amino acids. V shed 4 bases and J 3 bases; nucleotides not matched to a gene: 13. CDR1 is KGHDR and CDR2 is SFDVKD in the germline V gene. CDR3 sequence: CATSDREGPRSYYEQYF. The CDR3 DNA sequence: TGTGCCACCAGTGACCGGGAGGGCCCTCGTAGTTACTACGAGCAGTACTTC.

The V gene is TRBV11-1, the J gene TRBJ2-1, with TRBD2 as a possible D gene (6 bases). Germline lookup yields CDR1 SGHAT and CDR2 FQDESV (reference sequence). Trimming pared 3 bases from V and 4 bases from J, leaving 13 bases between. This CDR3 spans 15 amino acids. The CDR3 region has the DNA TGTGCCAGCAGCTTCGGGAGTATGGCTTACAATGAGCAGTTCTTC. This translates into CASSFGSMAYNEQFF.

This sequence joins TRBV6-6 and TRBJ2-3, with 7 bases that match TRBD2. The junction had 8 bases not matched to a gene; V was cut back by 2 bases and J by 0 bases. Per germline, CDR1 MNHNY and CDR2 SVGAGI (reference sequence). This CDR3 is 17 amino acids long. Here the CDR3 reads CASSYPSGGDSTDTQYF. The CDR3 bases are TGTGCCAGCAGTTACCCCTCGGGGGGAGATAGCACAGATACGCAGTATTTT.

This clonotype was counted a few times. The chain recombines TRBV14 with TRBJ1-1; D is unclear. Germline CDR1 is SGHDN and CDR2 is FVKESK. V lost 3 bases and J 1 base, leaving 12 bases between the germline ends. CDR3 length: 15 amino acids. CDR3 bases: TGTGCCAGCAGCCAGAGAGGGTGGGGGAACACTGAAGCTTTCTTT. Protein sequence: CASSQRGWGNTEAFF.

There are many counts of this clonotype. V is TRBV12-3 or TRBV12-4 and J is TRBJ2-7; D ambiguous. This CDR3 has 13 residues. Trimming cost V 5 bases and J 3 bases, with 11 bases left between them. The CDR3 DNA sequence: TGTGCCAGCAGTGAGCAGTTATTCTACGAGCAGTACTTC. Its protein is CASSEQLFYEQYF.

This clonotype occurred many times. The chain couples TRBV20-1 to TRBJ1-2; D is undetermined. Trimming shortened V by 6 bases and J by 5 bases, and 13 bases separated the two germline ends. This CDR3 spans 12 amino acids. CDR1 DFQATT and CDR2 SNEGSKA come from the germline V gene (reference sequence). CDR3 sequence (DNA): TGCAGTGCCGAAGACGGACCTTATGGCTACACCTTC. This codes for CSAEDGPYGYTF.

This clonotype occurred a few times. The chain carries TRBV5-1 and TRBJ2-2; D ambiguous. There are 13 residues in the CDR3. Looked up from germline, CDR1 is SGHRS and CDR2 is YFSETQ. Trimming removed 0 bases at V and 7 bases at J, with 7 bases between. The CDR3 DNA reads TGCGCCAGCAGCTTGGGCCAGGACGGGGAGCTGTTTTTT. Residues: CASSLGQDGELFF.

This chain connects TRBV5-1 to TRBJ2-1; possible D gene TRBD2, 5 bases. CDR1 and CDR2 from the germline V gene are SGHRS and YFSETQ. Deletions cut 8 bases from V and 0 bases from J, with 12 bases between. The CDR3 totals 14 residues. CDR3 region: CASTVGSSYNEQFF. The CDR3 DNA reads as TGCGCCAGTACGGTTGGGAGCTCCTACAATGAGCAGTTCTTC.

The chain has TRBV5-1 and TRBJ1-2; TRBD1 agrees at 8 bases. Germline V gives CDR1 SGHRS, CDR2 YFSETQ. V shed 0 bases and J 4 bases; nucleotides not matched to a gene: 8. The CDR3 has 16 amino acids. The CDR3 nucleotides are TGCGCCAGCAGCTTGGCGCAGGGGGCTATTCCCTATGGCTACACCTTC. Translating it yields CASSLAQGAIPYGYTF.

This clonotype was seen a handful of times. The genes are TRBV6-1 and TRBJ2-2, with TRBD2 identical over 10 bases. Per germline, CDR1 MNHNS and CDR2 SASEGT. The junction had 10 bases not matched to a gene; V was cut back by 5 bases and J by 4 bases. CDR3 length: 17 amino acids. The CDR3: CASSTDSGRKSTGELFF. Written as DNA, the CDR3 is TGTGCCAGCAGTACAGATAGCGGGAGGAAGAGCACCGGGGAGCTGTTTTTT.

The chain is built from TRBV29-1 and TRBJ2-3, with D possibly TRBD1 on 6 matching bases. CDR1 is SQVTM and CDR2 is ANQGSEA in the germline V gene. This CDR3 has 13 residues. V was pared by 6 bases and J by 2 bases, with 12 bases between. The CDR3 region has the DNA TGCAGCGTGAGGGGGACAATCACAGATACGCAGTATTTT. It translates to CSVRGTITDTQYF.

This clonotype has more than one count but fewer than ten. The chain employs TRBV6-5 and TRBJ2-1, with unresolved D. This CDR3 region has 14 residues. With 8 bases removed from V and 0 bases from J, the gap between germline ends came to 11 bases. Germline V gene data show CDR1 as MNHEY and CDR2 as SVGAGI. CDR3 nucleotides: TGTGCCAGCTCCCCGACACGCTCCTACAATGAGCAGTTCTTC. Translating gives CASSPTRSYNEQFF.

J is TRBJ1-2 and V is TRBV10-3; TRBD1 is a possible D gene (5 bases). The V and J ends lost 3 bases and 3 bases respectively, with 14 bases between them. Germline assignment: CDR1 ENHRY and CDR2 SYGVKD. The CDR3 consists of 15 residues. CDR3 sequence reads: CAISESGRADYGYTF. CDR3 bases: TGTGCCATCAGTGAATCGGGACGCGCGGACTATGGCTACACCTTC.

This clonotype was seen a handful of times. The genes are TRBV9 and TRBJ1-2, with 10 bases matching TRBD1. Losses at the gene ends were 5 bases for V and 2 bases for J; bases not matched to a gene: 12. CDR1 is SGDLS and CDR2 is YYNGEE in the germline V gene. The CDR3 totals 17 residues. CDR3 in amino acids: CASRTSGTGVANYGYTF. CDR3 DNA sequence: TGTGCCAGCAGGACCTCCGGGACAGGGGTCGCGAACTATGGCTACACCTTC.

This clonotype has a handful of counts. CDR3 sequence (DNA): TGTGCCACCAGCAGAGGGACGGTGGGCACAGATACGCAGTATTTT. Its translation: CATSRGTVGTDTQYF. The chain uses TRBV15 and TRBJ2-3; no clear D. In germline, CDR1 is LNHNV, CDR2 YYDKDF (reference sequence). This CDR3 spans 15 amino acids. The V end lost 1 base, the J end lost 1 base, and 9 bases lay between the germline ends.

This clonotype has only a few counts. The V call is TRBV13, the J call TRBJ2-7, with 7 bases identical to TRBD1. The ends lost 6 bases at V and 0 bases at J; junction bases unmatched: 8. The germline V gene has CDR1 PRHDT and CDR2 FYEKMQ (reference sequence). CDR3 length: 15 amino acids. CDR3 nucleotides: TGTGCCAGCAGAGTACGGGGACAGAACTCCTACGAGCAGTACTTC. It specifies CASRVRGQNSYEQYF.

V usage is TRBV27 and J usage is TRBJ2-1, with D hard to call. The CDR3 extends over 14 amino acids. Germline values: CDR1 MNHEY, CDR2 SMNVEV (reference sequence). The germline V and J ends were trimmed by 2 bases and 7 bases, with 12 bases remaining between them. CDR3 in amino acids: CASSLTTWQNEQFF. The DNA of the CDR3 is TGTGCCAGCAGTTTAACGACATGGCAAAATGAGCAGTTCTTC.

The J gene is TRBJ2-3, the V gene TRBV9; D gene uncertain. Germline V gene data show CDR1 as SGDLS and CDR2 as YYNGEE. The V end was cut by 3 bases, the J end by 6 bases, with 14 bases between. This CDR3 is 14 amino acids long. As DNA, the CDR3 is TGTGCCAGCAGCGCCACCGATTTAGGGGATACGCAGTATTTT. This sequence encodes CASSATDLGDTQYF.

The V call is TRBV15, the J call TRBJ2-5, with a tentative D call TRBD2 (6 bases). The DNA end is a closer match to TRBJ2-7, so the J assignment may be wrong. The CDR3 consists of 15 residues. Germline V gene lookup returns CDR1 LNHNV and CDR2 YYDKDF (reference sequence). The chain's CDR3 is CATSREGLWNYEQYF. The CDR3 coding sequence is TGTGCCACCAGCAGAGAGGGACTTTGGAACTACGAGCAGTACTTC.

The CDR3 nucleotides are TGCGCCAGCAGCTTGGAGTGGGCTAGCGGGCTGCACAATGAGCAGTACTTC. It is translated as CASSLEWASGLHNEQYF. The chain employs TRBV5-1 and TRBJ2-5; 8 nucleotides line up with TRBD2. The V gene's germline CDR1 is SGHRS and CDR2 YFSETQ. J was trimmed by 11 bases and V by 0 bases; bases with no gene match: 18. This CDR3 has 17 amino acids.

This clonotype was seen once. The chain is built from TRBV29-1 and TRBJ1-3; D unresolved. The CDR3 length is 14 residues. Between the trimmed V and J ends, which lost 4 bases and 0 bases, there was a span of 10 bases. Germline lookup yields CDR1 SQVTM and CDR2 ANQGSEA. DNA of the CDR3: TGCAGCGTTGTGGGGTCTGACTCTGGAAACACCATATATTTT. It yields the protein CSVVGSDSGNTIYF.

This clonotype was observed a single time. The chain uses TRBV12-3 or TRBV12-4 and TRBJ2-1; D is ambiguous. CDR3 length: 15 amino acids. V was clipped by 6 bases and J by 0 bases, with 12 bases between them. The CDR3 here is CASSPRSRSYNEQFF. The CDR3 DNA reads TGTGCCAGCAGCCCGCGCAGCCGCTCCTACAATGAGCAGTTCTTC.